Shown below are 21 T cell receptor beta chains from a single sample sequenced in a study of blood T cell repertoires in COVID-19. The data were produced by immunoSEQ multiplex PCR, yet TCRdb's version contains in-frame clones alone and is incomplete. Of over 250,000 clones detected, roughly nine tenths appear once; the ten largest clones hold 1.5% to 2%. The sample comprised PBMCs or T cells enriched from blood (not recorded which). The source is a woman aged 55-69 years who had recovered from COVID-19.

This rearrangement joins TRBV6-5 to TRBJ2-7; 8 positions agree with TRBD2. CDR1 and CDR2 from the germline V gene are MNHEY and SVGAGI. The length of the CDR3 is 15 residues. V dropped 7 bases and J dropped 3; count of bases not matched to a gene: 11. CDR3 amino acids: CASKAPGAGGYEQYF. CDR3 bases: TGTGCCAGCAAAGCACCCGGGGCGGGGGGCTACGAGCAGTACTTC.

This clone has only one observation. The chain carries TRBV30 and TRBJ1-4, with unresolved D. V lost 1 base and J lost 17, with 14 bases in between. The germline CDR1 and CDR2 sequences are GTSNPN and SVGIG (reference sequence). The CDR3 has 11 amino acids. The DNA for the CDR3 is TGTGCCTGGAGTGCCCTCCGGGAGCTCTTTTTT. Amino acid sequence: CAWSALRELFF.

The rearrangement joins TRBV3-1 (or the pseudogene TRBV3-2) to TRBJ2-2, with TRBD2 matching over 8 bases. V trimming: 1 base; J trimming: 4 bases; junction bases outside the gene matches: 2. This CDR3 contains 15 residues. The germline gives CDR1 LGHDT, CDR2 YNNKEL (reference sequence). The CDR3 DNA is TGTGCCAGCAGCCAAGCACTAGCGGTCACCGGGGAGCTGTTTTTT. Protein sequence: CASSQALAVTGELFF.

The CDR3 DNA sequence: TGCGCCAGCAGCCTACCTGAGGGGGAGTGGAATGAGCAGTTCTTC. This sequence encodes CASSLPEGEWNEQFF. This rearrangement joins TRBV5-1 to TRBJ2-1; possibly TRBD1 for D (6 bases). V dropped 4 bases and J dropped 7 bases, with 18 bases sitting between them. The CDR3 has 15 amino acids. CDR1 is SGHRS, CDR2 YFSETQ, per germline.

Details on this clone: The same CDR3 is also encoded by other DNA sequences in this sample. The rearrangement links TRBV29-1 to TRBJ1-5, with 9 bases aligning to TRBD1. Germline assignment: CDR1 SQVTM and CDR2 ANQGSEA. CDR3 length: 13 amino acids. V gave up 6 bases and J gave up 2 bases; unmatched junction bases: 2. The CDR3 DNA sequence: TGCAGCGTAGGGGACAGGGGCAATCAGCCCCAGCATTTT. Protein product: CSVGDRGNQPQHF.

The gene calls are TRBV18 and TRBJ1-1, with D uncertain. The CDR3 runs to 13 residues. Deletions cut 2 bases from V and 3 bases from J, with 7 bases between. The germline CDR1 and CDR2 sequences are KGHSH and LQKENI. CDR3 region: CASSPREDTEAFF. The DNA of the CDR3 is TGTGCCAGCTCACCAAGAGAAGACACTGAAGCTTTCTTT.

V usage is TRBV7-8 and J usage is TRBJ2-1, with TRBD2 matching 9 bases. CDR3 length equals 17 residues. CDR1 and CDR2 (germline): SGHVS, FQNEAQ. The junction had 8 bases not matched to a gene; V was cut back by 3 bases and J by 2 bases. CDR3 amino acids: CASSFPGTSRPYNEQFF. The CDR3, as DNA: TGTGCCAGCAGCTTTCCCGGGACTAGCCGCCCCTACAATGAGCAGTTCTTC.

This chain joins TRBV4-1 and TRBJ2-3; D possibly corresponds to TRBD2 (6 bases). V lost 4 bases and J lost 4, with 9 bases in between. The germline V gene encodes CDR1 MGHRA and CDR2 YSYEKL. This CDR3 has 13 amino acids. CDR3 nucleotide sequence: TGCGCCAGCAGCCCGACTAGGCCAGATACGCAGTATTTT. It yields the protein CASSPTRPDTQYF.

The chain joins TRBV28 to TRBJ1-6; tentatively, D is TRBD1 (5 bases). Between the trimmed V and J ends, which lost 5 bases and 10 bases, there was a span of 18 bases. CDR3 length: 15 residues. Germline V gene sequence: CDR1 MDHEN, CDR2 SYDVKM. The CDR3 sequence is CASSLGQGLPSPLHF. CDR3 DNA sequence: TGTGCCAGCAGTCTGGGTCAGGGCCTTCCCTCACCCCTCCACTTT.

This chain uses TRBV11-3 with TRBJ1-1, with 8 bases lining up with TRBD1. Germline CDR1 is SGHNT and CDR2 is YENEEA. V gave up 5 bases and J gave up 0 bases; unmatched junction bases: 8. The CDR3 sequence is 16 residues long. The CDR3 reads CASSEYWGQVNTEAFF. CDR3 sequence (DNA): TGTGCCAGCAGCGAGTACTGGGGACAGGTGAACACTGAAGCTTTCTTT.

This sequence joins TRBV19 and TRBJ2-1; 8 nucleotides line up with TRBD2. CDR3 size: 15 residues. Germline V gene lookup returns CDR1 LNHDA and CDR2 SQIVND (reference sequence). Trimming at V came to 7 bases and at J to 1 base, leaving 6 bases not matched to a gene. DNA for the CDR3: TGTGCCAGTAAACGGCGGGGGGCTTCCTACAATGAGCAGTTCTTC. This translates into CASKRRGASYNEQFF.

The rearrangement uses TRBV7-9 and TRBJ2-1; 8 positions agree with TRBD1. The CDR3 sequence is 15 residues long. Per the germline V gene, CDR1 is SEHNR and CDR2 is FQNEAQ (reference sequence). V was clipped by 6 bases and J by 3 bases; unmatched bases: 7. Written as DNA, the CDR3 is TGTGCCAGCAGTAATCGGGACAGGAGCTACAATGAGCAGTTCTTC. Translation: CASSNRDRSYNEQFF.

V and J are TRBV5-1 and TRBJ2-5; 14 positions agree with TRBD2. CDR1 is SGHRS, CDR2 YFSETQ, per germline. There are 17 residues in the CDR3. Trimming cost V 2 bases and J 3 bases; bases outside gene matches: 6. CDR3 loop: CASSFRPGLAGEETQYF. Here the CDR3 DNA reads TGCGCCAGCAGCTTCAGGCCGGGACTAGCGGGAGAAGAGACCCAGTACTTC.

The rearrangement joins TRBV19 to TRBJ1-5; tentative D call: TRBD1 (5 bases). V lost 1 base and J 5 bases, leaving 9 bases between the germline ends. Germline V lookup: CDR1 LNHDA, CDR2 SQIVND (reference sequence). The CDR3 length is 14 residues. The CDR3, as DNA: TGTGCCAGTAGTATAGGGGGCTGGGATCAGCCCCAGCATTTT. Its protein product is CASSIGGWDQPQHF.

The gene calls are TRBV27 and TRBJ2-7, with TRBD1 matching over 9 bases. J lost 2 bases, V lost 2 bases, and 4 bases had no gene match. The germline V gene encodes CDR1 MNHEY and CDR2 SMNVEV (reference sequence). This CDR3 contains 15 residues. CDR3 sequence: CASSLDRTGAYEQYF. The CDR3 bases are TGTGCCAGCAGTTTAGACCGGACAGGGGCCTACGAGCAGTACTTC.

The CDR3 region is CASSTRTSGGADTQYF. The CDR3 region has the DNA TGTGCCAGCAGTACCCGGACTAGCGGGGGGGCAGATACGCAGTATTTT. The chain employs TRBV28 and TRBJ2-3, with TRBD2 matching over 15 bases. The junction had 4 bases not matched to a gene; V was cut back by 5 bases and J by 4 bases. The CDR3 is made up of 16 amino acids. Germline CDR1 is MDHEN and CDR2 is SYDVKM.

The CDR3 DNA sequence: TGTGCCAGCAGCTTAGCACAGGGGGGGGCAGCGACTGAAGCTTTCTTT. Encoded protein: CASSLAQGGAATEAFF. This chain connects TRBV11-2 to TRBJ1-1; TRBD1 agrees at 8 bases. The CDR3 length is 16 residues. J gave up 5 bases and V 1 base, and 9 bases lay outside the gene matches. Germline V lookup: CDR1 SGHAT, CDR2 FQNNGV.

The chain combines TRBV7-3 with TRBJ2-3; 11 bases match TRBD2. The trim removed 6 bases at V and 4 bases at J, leaving 6 bases unmatched. This CDR3 region has 15 residues. Germline assignment: CDR1 SGHTA and CDR2 FQGTGA. The CDR3 region has the DNA TGTGCCAGCAGTTCGGGACTAGCGGTAGCAGATACGCAGTATTTT. This codes for CASSSGLAVADTQYF.

The V call is TRBV5-1, the J call TRBJ2-5, with 11 bases lining up with TRBD2. Germline V CDR1 and CDR2: SGHRS, YFSETQ. The CDR3 length is 17 residues. V lost 1 base to trimming and J lost 2 bases; unmatched junction nucleotides: 7. The CDR3 protein is CASSLSDASGRQETQYF. For the CDR3, the DNA is TGCGCCAGCAGCTTGTCAGACGCTAGCGGGAGGCAAGAGACCCAGTACTTC.

This rearrangement joins TRBV29-1 to TRBJ2-2, with a tentative D call TRBD2 (6 bases). Germline V CDR1 and CDR2: SQVTM, ANQGSEA. The length of the CDR3 is 12 residues. Trimming removed 7 bases at V and 6 bases at J, with 12 bases between. CDR3 sequence reads: CSAGTSSGELFF. For the CDR3, the DNA is TGCAGCGCTGGTACTAGCTCCGGGGAGCTGTTTTTT.

The genes are TRBV9 and TRBJ2-5; TRBD2 matches at 8 bases. V lost 5 bases, J lost 5 bases, and 11 bases stayed unmatched. The CDR3 extends over 15 amino acids. Germline CDR1 SGDLS, CDR2 YYNGEE. CDR3: CASRKGAGVGETQYF. The CDR3 bases are TGTGCCAGCAGAAAGGGAGCGGGGGTCGGGGAGACCCAGTACTTC.